The clone carrying this T cell receptor beta chain came up many times. TCRdb reanalysed the 5' RACE reads using MiXCR and keeps one entry per CDR3 protein. The data hold about 46,000 distinct CDR3 sequences, with over 9.5% observed a single time. V was pared by 0 bases and J by 5 bases, with 4 bases between. The length of the CDR3 is 12 residues. The germline CDR1 and CDR2 sequences are SGHNT and YYREEE (reference sequence). Time point in this sample: blood at routine non-recurrence follow-up after resection. The sample originates from a study of spatial heterogeneity in lung cancer. This TCR derives from a male donor with early-stage non-small cell lung cancer. This material consisted of PBMCs, taken at follow-up. The rearrangement uses TRBV5-4 and TRBJ2-3; D unclear. CDR3 protein: CASSLAGDTQYF. The DNA of the CDR3 is TGTGCCAGCAGCTTGGCGGGAGATACGCAGTATTTT. The entire variable domain, with the rest obtained from reference TRBV5-4 and TRBJ2-3, is as follows: ETGVTQSPTHLIKTRGQQVTLRCSSQSGHNTVSWYQQALGQGPQFIFQYYREEENGRGNFPPRFSGLQFPNYSSELNVNALELDDSALYLCASSLAGDTQYFGPGTRLTVL.